This T cell receptor (beta chain) came from a study of blood T cell repertoires in COVID-19. Assay: immunoSEQ multiplex PCR; the TCRdb copy retains only in-frame clones and omits some. The sample carries 250,000 to 300,000 clones, approximately 89% recorded once. Trimming removed 2 bases at V and 3 bases at J, with 8 bases between. The CDR3 is 13 amino acids. Germline loops: CDR1 GTSNPN, CDR2 SVGIG (reference sequence). Seattle's enrolled individuals joined amid active infection and were then monitored longitudinally. Sequenced sample: peripheral blood. The source is a woman aged 25 to 39 with COVID-19, enrolled during active disease. The gene calls are TRBV30 and TRBJ1-5; tentatively, D is TRBD1 (5 bases). CDR3 DNA: TGTGCCTGGAGTAGGGGTTTCAATCAGCCCCAGCATTTT. It codes for CAWSRGFNQPQHF.